The sequence of this T cell receptor (beta chain) was determined in a study of OX40 agonist ivuxolimab in advanced cancers. The study in broad terms: Ivuxolimab was a fully human IgG2 agonistic monoclonal antibody targeting the costimulatory receptor OX40 (CD134). Peripheral TCRbeta sequencing was intended to test whether TCR sequence diversity was altered and clonal T-cell expansion was caused by ivuxolimab. In the dose-escalation cohort, 82.7% of patients were male, and the mean age was approximately 60 years, with a range of 23 to 79. Prior anti-PD-1, anti-PD-L1 or anti-CTLA-4 therapy was permitted, and approximately 40% of dose-escalation patients had received checkpoint inhibitors. Intravenous ivuxolimab was administered to patients every 2 weeks at six dose levels: 0.01, 0.1, 0.3, 1.5, 3 and 10 mg/kg. Among the approximately 50 dose-escalation patients, 19 had hepatocellular carcinoma, approximately 15 melanoma, 9 renal cell carcinoma and 9 head and neck cancer. Partial responses were achieved by three dose-escalation patients, of whom one had hepatocellular carcinoma and two had cutaneous melanoma. The monotherapy dose-escalation portion (N = 52 patients) of the phase I ivuxolimab trial is reported in the paper.

To sequence the TCRbeta CDR3 region, genomic DNA was isolated from the sorted cells. The immunoSEQ Assay was used for sequencing of TCRbeta CDR3 regions. TCRdb re-hosts the immuneACCESS table, in-frame sequences only. Its copies lack some clones; in the studies checked, an unresolved V gene accounts for under half of them, and the cause for the rest is not known. This sample is represented by about 45,000 clones; approximately 86% of them were singletons. Over 0.35% of the sample lies in the top ten. The research as a whole found: Which antigens the clonally expanded peripheral T cells were specific for was not determined. Low levels of normalized T-cell clonal expansion were also seen in some nonresponding patients. On average, CD8+ T cells showed more expanded clones than CD4+ T cells after ivuxolimab. In the 0.1-3.0 mg/kg groups, partial responders were among the patients with the lowest normalized peripheral clonal expansion, particularly in CD8+ T cells. At doses from 0.1 to 3.0 mg/kg, clonal expansion was seen in both CD4+ and CD8+ blood T cells between baseline and week 6.

CDR1 and CDR2 (LGHNT, FRNRAP) derive from the germline V gene. The CDR3 runs 16 amino acids, cysteine and phenylalanine included. Kept here is only the CDR3 DNA, which spans 48 bases and is read in frame from base 1. Trimming removed 5 bases from V and 0 bases from J, leaving 14 bases between the germline ends. Patients with autoimmune disease history or receiving systemic immunosuppression were excluded from the trial. In every dose cohort, peripheral blood was drawn for TCR sequencing at baseline, cycle 4 day 1, and cycle 7 day 1. The samples were taken from a phase I, first-in-human, multicenter, open-label dose-escalation trial of ivuxolimab. Adults with locally advanced or metastatic melanoma, renal cell, hepatocellular, or head and neck squamous cell carcinoma were enrolled in the trial. Before TCR sequencing, CD4+ T cells and CD8+ T cells from peripheral blood were sorted into separate populations.

Points on this clone: Its antigen is still unknown. No base qualities exist here, and no much larger clone lies one base off it.

Material: CD4+ or CD8+ T cells sorted from blood, obtained in a trial of the OX40 agonist ivuxolimab. This sequence uses TRBV12-5 and TRBJ1-3; the D segment could be TRBD1, given 5 matching bases. The TCR sequence derives from an adult with an advanced solid tumor such as melanoma, head and neck, liver or kidney cancer. The DNA sequence is TGTGCTAGTGGTCTAGGGGACTTTTCCTCTGGAAACACCATATATTTT. It encodes CASGLGDFSSGNTIYF. Here the CDR3 is joined to the reference TRBV12-5 and TRBJ1-3 genes, and the full variable domain is: DARVTQTPRHKVTEMGQEVTMRCQPILGHNTVFWYRQTMMQGLELLAYFRNRAPLDDSGMPKDRFSAEMPDATLATLKIQPSEPRDSAVYFCASGLGDFSSGNTIYFGEGSWLTVV.